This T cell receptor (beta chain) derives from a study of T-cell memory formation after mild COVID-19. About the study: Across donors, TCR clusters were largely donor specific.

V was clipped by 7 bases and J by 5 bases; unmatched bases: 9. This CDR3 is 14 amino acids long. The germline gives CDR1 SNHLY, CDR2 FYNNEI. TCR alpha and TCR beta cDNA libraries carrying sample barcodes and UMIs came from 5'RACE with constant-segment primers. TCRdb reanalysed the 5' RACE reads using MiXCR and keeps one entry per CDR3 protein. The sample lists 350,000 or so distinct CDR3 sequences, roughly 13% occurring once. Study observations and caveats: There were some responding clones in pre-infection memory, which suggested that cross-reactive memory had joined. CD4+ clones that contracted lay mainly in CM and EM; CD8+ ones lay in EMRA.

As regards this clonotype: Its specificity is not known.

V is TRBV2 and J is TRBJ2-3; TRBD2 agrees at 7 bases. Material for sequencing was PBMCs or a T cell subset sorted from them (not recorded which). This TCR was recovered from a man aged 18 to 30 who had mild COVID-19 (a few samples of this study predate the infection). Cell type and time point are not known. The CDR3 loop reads CASTYSGREDTQYF. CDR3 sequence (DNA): TGTGCCAGCACGTATAGTGGGAGGGAAGATACGCAGTATTTT.